The 2 T cell receptor beta chains listed next were all sequenced from one sample in a study of spatial heterogeneity in lung cancer. Study-level findings and limits: In tumors, expanded intratumoral alpha and beta TCR counts tracked mutation counts.

Their specific antigens are unknown. The time point: sample taken at primary tumor resection. One entry per CDR3 protein, called by TCRdb with MiXCR from the 5' RACE reads. The sample lists 2,500 to 3,000 distinct CDR3 sequences; 8% were seen once. This sample comprised lung tumor tissue, obtained at surgery. These TCRs come from a male donor with early-stage non-small cell lung cancer.

This clonotype is labeled medium-sized. The gene calls are TRBV30 and TRBJ1-5; maybe TRBD1 (5 bases). V gave up 5 bases and J gave up 2 bases, with 13 bases separating them. The CDR3 runs 14 residues. The germline V gene encodes CDR1 GTSNPN and CDR2 SVGIG (reference sequence). CDR3 DNA: TGTGCCTGGGCAATGGGGGATGGCAATCAGCCCCAGCATTTT. It is translated as CAWAMGDGNQPQHF.

By share of the sample, this clonotype is medium-sized. The V gene is TRBV10-3, the J gene TRBJ2-1; D is possibly TRBD2 (6 bases). This CDR3 is 17 amino acids long. The germline V gene has CDR1 ENHRY and CDR2 SYGVKD. V shed 5 bases and J shed 1 base, with 18 bases lying between them. The CDR3 sequence is CAISISEGLGSYNEQFF. The CDR3 coding sequence is TGTGCCATCAGTATTTCGGAGGGACTGGGGTCCTACAATGAGCAGTTCTTC.